This T cell receptor beta chain was sequenced in a study of T cell responses to AZD1222 COVID-19 vaccine. Across the whole study: Pooled in the analysis were second doses at about 4 or about 12 weeks.

The germline CDR1 and CDR2 sequences are GTSNPN and SVGIG (reference sequence). This CDR3 is 15 amino acids long. The J segment lost 5 bases and the V segment lost 3 bases, leaving 8 bases of the junction unmatched. As concerns this clone: The antigen is unknown.

Study outcomes and limitations: Variant regions that are unmutated are reportedly the target of nearly half of spike-specific TCRs. Repertoire sampling occurred only after the peak T cell response. Vaccine-associated CD4 TCRs spanned spike, dominant at 160-218 and 743-854.

Profiled with immunoSEQ multiplex PCR; TCRdb holds only in-frame clones, not every one. The data contain approximately 130,000 clones, roughly 93% of them seen just once; the ten biggest clones take up around 3.1%. The TCR was taken from an adult in good health. Sequenced material: peripheral blood, taken on day 0 of AZD1222 vaccination. The chain couples TRBV30 to TRBJ1-4; TRBD1 aligns across 8 bases. The CDR3 DNA reads as TGTGCCTGGAGCGCTCGGACAGGGTGGAATGAAAAACTGTTTTTT. As protein: CAWSARTGWNEKLFF.